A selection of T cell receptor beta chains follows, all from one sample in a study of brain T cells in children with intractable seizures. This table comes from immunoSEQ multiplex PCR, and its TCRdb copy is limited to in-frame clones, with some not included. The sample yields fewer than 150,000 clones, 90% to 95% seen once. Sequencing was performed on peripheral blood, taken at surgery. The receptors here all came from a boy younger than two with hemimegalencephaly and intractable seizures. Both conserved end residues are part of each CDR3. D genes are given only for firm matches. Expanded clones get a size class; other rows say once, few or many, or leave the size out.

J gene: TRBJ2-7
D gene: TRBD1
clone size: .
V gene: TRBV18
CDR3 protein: CASSPRQGTNEQYF
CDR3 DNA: TGTGCCAGCTCACCTCGACAGGGGACCAACGAGCAGTACTTC

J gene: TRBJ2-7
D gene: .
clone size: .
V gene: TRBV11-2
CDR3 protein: CASSLGDTLNF
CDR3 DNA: TGTGCCAGCAGCTTAGGGGACACGCTGAACTTC

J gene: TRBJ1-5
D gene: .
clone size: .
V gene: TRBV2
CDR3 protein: CASSPDHSNQPQHF
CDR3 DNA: TGTGCCAGCAGCCCAGACCATAGCAATCAGCCCCAGCATTTT

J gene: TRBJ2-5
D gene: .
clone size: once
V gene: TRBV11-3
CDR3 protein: CASSPRAAGEETQYF
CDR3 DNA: TGTGCCAGCAGCCCCCGAGCGGCAGGAGAAGAGACCCAGTACTTC

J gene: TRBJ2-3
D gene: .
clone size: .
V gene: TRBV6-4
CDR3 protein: CASRTTNGLASNTDTQYF
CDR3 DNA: TGTGCCAGCAGGACGACTAATGGGCTGGCGAGCAACACAGATACGCAGTATTTT

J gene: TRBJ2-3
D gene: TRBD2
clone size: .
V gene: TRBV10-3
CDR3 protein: CAISEGAGDTDTQYF
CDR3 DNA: TGTGCCATCAGTGAGGGAGCGGGAGACACAGATACGCAGTATTTT

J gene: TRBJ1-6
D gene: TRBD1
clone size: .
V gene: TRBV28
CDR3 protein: CASRVTGVGQSSYNSPLHF
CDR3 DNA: TGTGCCAGCAGGGTCACAGGGGTAGGGCAGAGCTCCTATAATTCACCCCTCCACTTT

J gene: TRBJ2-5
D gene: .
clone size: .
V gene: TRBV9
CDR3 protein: CASSQGTFETQYF
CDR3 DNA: TGTGCCAGCAGCCAAGGGACTTTCGAGACCCAGTACTTC

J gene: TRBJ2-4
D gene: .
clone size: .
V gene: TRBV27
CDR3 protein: CASSLTAKNIQYF
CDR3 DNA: TGTGCCAGCAGTTTAACAGCCAAAAACATTCAGTACTTC

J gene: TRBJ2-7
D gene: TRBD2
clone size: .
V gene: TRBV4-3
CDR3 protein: CASSRGSGNYEQYF
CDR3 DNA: TGCGCCAGCAGCCGAGGAAGCGGGAACTACGAGCAGTACTTC

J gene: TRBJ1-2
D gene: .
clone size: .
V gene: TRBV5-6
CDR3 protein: CASSLDGSNYGYTF
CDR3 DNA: TGTGCCAGCAGCTTGGACGGTTCTAACTATGGCTACACCTTC

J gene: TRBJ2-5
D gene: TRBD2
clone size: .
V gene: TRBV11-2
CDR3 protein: CASSFPGGSGRKTQYF
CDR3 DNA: TGTGCCAGCAGCTTTCCTGGGGGTAGCGGGAGAAAGACCCAGTACTTC

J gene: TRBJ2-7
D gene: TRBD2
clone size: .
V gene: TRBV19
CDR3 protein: CASSITASGPYEQYF
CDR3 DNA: TGTGCCAGTAGTATAACGGCTAGCGGCCCCTACGAGCAGTACTTC

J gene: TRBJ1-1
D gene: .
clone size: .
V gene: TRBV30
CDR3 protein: CAWSNGLNTEAFF
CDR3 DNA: TGTGCCTGGAGTAACGGGCTGAACACTGAAGCTTTCTTT

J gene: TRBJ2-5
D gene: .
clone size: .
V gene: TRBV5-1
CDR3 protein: CARVTDQETQYF
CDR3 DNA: TGCGCCAGGGTGACAGACCAAGAGACCCAGTACTTC

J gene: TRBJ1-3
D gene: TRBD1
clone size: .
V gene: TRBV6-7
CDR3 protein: CASSLAGTGVGNTIYF
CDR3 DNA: TGTGCCAGCAGTTTAGCCGGGACAGGGGTGGGAAACACCATATATTTT

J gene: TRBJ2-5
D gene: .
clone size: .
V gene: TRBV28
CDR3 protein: CASSLTDGVRETQYF
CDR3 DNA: TGTGCCAGCAGTTTAACGGACGGGGTGCGGGAGACCCAGTACTTC

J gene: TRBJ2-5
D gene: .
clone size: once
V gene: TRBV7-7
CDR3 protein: CASSPTLRAAGYQETQYF
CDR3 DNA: TGTGCCAGCAGCCCCACTTTGAGGGCGGCGGGGTACCAAGAGACCCAGTACTTC

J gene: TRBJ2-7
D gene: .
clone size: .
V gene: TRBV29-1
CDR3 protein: CSVGGGTVLEQYF
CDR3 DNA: TGCAGCGTCGGAGGGGGGACAGTTCTCGAGCAGTACTTC

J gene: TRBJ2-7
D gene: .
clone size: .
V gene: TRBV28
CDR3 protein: CASSWTGASGSGSYEQYF
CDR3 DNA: TGTGCCAGCAGCTGGACAGGGGCTAGCGGGAGTGGCTCCTACGAGCAGTACTTC

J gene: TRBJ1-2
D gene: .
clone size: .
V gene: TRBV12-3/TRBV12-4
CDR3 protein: CARTKLVRGGYTF
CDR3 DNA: TGTGCCAGGACAAAGTTGGTTAGGGGTGGCTACACCTTC

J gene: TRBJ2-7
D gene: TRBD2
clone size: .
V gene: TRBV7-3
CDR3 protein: CASSLTSGRAYEQYF
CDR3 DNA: TGTGCCAGCAGCTTAACGTCCGGGAGGGCCTACGAGCAGTACTTC

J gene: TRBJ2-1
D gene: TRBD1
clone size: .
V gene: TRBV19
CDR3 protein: CASSPRDRVNEQFF
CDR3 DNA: TGTGCCAGTAGTCCCCGGGACAGGGTTAATGAGCAGTTCTTC

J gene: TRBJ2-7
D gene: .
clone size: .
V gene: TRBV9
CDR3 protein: CASSVKGGWSPYEQYF
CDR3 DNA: TGTGCCAGCAGCGTCAAAGGGGGGTGGAGCCCCTACGAGCAGTACTTC

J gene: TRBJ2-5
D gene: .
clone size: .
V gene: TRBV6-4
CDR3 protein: CASSDESQGRKGLKGQETQYF
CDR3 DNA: TGTGCCAGCAGTGACGAATCACAGGGGAGGAAAGGACTTAAGGGCCAAGAGACCCAGTACTTC

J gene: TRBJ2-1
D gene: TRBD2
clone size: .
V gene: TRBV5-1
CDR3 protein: CASSLPPLGRGPGDEQFF
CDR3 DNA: TGCGCCAGCAGCTTGCCCCCTTTAGGGAGGGGCCCTGGGGATGAGCAGTTCTTC

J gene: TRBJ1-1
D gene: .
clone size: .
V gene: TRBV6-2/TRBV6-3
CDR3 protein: CASSYTATEAFF
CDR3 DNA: TGTGCCAGCAGTTACACTGCCACTGAAGCTTTCTTT

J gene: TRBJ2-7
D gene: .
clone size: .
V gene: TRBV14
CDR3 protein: CASSPGGVGQYF
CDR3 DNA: TGTGCCAGCAGCCCAGGGGGGGTCGGACAGTACTTC

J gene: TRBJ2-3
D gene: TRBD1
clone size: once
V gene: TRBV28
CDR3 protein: CASSWTGGGTDTQYF
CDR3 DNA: TGTGCCAGCAGTTGGACAGGGGGCGGCACAGATACGCAGTATTTT

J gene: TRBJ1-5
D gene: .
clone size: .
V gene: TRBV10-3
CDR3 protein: CAISDRQAQPQHF
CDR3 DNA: TGTGCCATCAGTGATAGACAGGCTCAGCCCCAGCATTTT

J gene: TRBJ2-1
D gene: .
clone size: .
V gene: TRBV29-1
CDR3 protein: CSVVNPSPIYNEQFF
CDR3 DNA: TGCAGCGTTGTCAACCCCAGCCCCATTTACAATGAGCAGTTCTTC

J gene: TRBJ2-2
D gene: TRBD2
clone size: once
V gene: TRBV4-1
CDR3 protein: CASSQIGLAERRTGELFF
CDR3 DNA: TGCGCCAGCAGCCAAATTGGTCTAGCGGAGCGTCGGACCGGGGAGCTGTTTTTT

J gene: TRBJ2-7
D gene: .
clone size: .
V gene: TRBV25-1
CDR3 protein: CASSEGIGYEQYF
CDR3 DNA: TGTGCCAGCAGTGAGGGTATCGGTTACGAGCAGTACTTC

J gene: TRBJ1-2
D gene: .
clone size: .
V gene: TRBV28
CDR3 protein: CASSQLYGYTF
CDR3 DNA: TGTGCCAGCAGTCAACTTTATGGCTACACCTTC

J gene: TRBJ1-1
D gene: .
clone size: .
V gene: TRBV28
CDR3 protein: CASSLSQEAFF
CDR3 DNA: TGTGCCAGCAGTTTAAGTCAGGAAGCTTTCTTT

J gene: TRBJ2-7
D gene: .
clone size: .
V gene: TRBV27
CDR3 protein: CASSSQGPYEQYF
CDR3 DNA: TGTGCCAGCAGTTCCCAGGGCCCCTACGAGCAGTACTTC

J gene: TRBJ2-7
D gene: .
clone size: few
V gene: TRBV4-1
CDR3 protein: CASSQGGRLYEQYF
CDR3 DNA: TGCGCCAGCAGCCAAGGGGGACGGCTCTACGAGCAGTACTTC

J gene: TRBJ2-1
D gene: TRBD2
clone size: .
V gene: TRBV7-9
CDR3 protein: CASSLAQSSGKYNEQFF
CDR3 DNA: TGTGCCAGCAGCTTAGCCCAATCTAGCGGGAAATACAATGAGCAGTTCTTC

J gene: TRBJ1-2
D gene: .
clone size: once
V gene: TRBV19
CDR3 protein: CASRPEVVNLDGYTF
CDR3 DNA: TGTGCCAGTAGGCCCGAAGTGGTTAACCTTGATGGCTACACCTTC

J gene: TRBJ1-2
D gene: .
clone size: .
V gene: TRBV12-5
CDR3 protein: CASVQEGGSLGYTF
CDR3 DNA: TGTGCTAGTGTTCAGGAGGGGGGGTCCCTCGGCTACACCTTC

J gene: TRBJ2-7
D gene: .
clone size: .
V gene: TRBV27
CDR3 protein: CASSLRPHGEQYF
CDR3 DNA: TGTGCCAGCAGTTTGCGGCCGCATGGCGAGCAGTACTTC

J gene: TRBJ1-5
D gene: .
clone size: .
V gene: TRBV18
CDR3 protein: CASSPSEAQPQHF
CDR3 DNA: TGTGCCAGCTCACCAAGCGAGGCTCAGCCCCAGCATTTT

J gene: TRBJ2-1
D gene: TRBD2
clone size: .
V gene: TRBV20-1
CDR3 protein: CSGLAYNEQFF
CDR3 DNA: TGCAGTGGACTAGCATACAATGAGCAGTTCTTC

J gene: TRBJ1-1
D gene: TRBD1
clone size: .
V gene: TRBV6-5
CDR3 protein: CASRLSGTGTEAFF
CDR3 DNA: TGTGCCAGCAGGCTCTCCGGGACAGGGACTGAAGCTTTCTTT

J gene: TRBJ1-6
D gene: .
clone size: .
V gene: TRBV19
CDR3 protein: CASSIGSRRGSPLHF
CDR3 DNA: TGTGCCAGTAGTATCGGTTCCAGGAGGGGGTCACCCCTCCACTTT

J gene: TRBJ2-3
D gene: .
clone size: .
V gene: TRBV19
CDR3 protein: CASSLGLRTDTQYF
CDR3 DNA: TGTGCCAGTAGTCTGGGTTTGCGCACAGATACGCAGTATTTT

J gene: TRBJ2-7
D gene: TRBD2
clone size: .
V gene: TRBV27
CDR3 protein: CASSFRASGRLDEQYF
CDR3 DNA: TGTGCCAGCAGTTTTCGGGCTAGCGGGAGACTCGACGAGCAGTACTTC

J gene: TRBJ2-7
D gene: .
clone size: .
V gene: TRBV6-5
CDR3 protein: CASSYGGLGHEQYF
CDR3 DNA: TGTGCCAGCAGTTACGGGGGACTCGGCCACGAGCAGTACTTC

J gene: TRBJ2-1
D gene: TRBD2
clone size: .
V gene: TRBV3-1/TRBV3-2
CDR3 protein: CASSNRASGSRFF
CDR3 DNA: TGTGCCAGCAGCAACAGGGCTAGCGGGAGCCGGTTCTTC

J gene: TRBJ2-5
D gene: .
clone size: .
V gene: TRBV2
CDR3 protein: CASSSGRKETQYF
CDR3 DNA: TGTGCCAGCAGTTCCGGACGGAAAGAGACCCAGTACTTC

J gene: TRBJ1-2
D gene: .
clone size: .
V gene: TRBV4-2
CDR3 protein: CASSQIGAPTRGYTF
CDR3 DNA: TGTGCCAGCAGCCAAATAGGGGCTCCTACGAGAGGCTACACCTTC